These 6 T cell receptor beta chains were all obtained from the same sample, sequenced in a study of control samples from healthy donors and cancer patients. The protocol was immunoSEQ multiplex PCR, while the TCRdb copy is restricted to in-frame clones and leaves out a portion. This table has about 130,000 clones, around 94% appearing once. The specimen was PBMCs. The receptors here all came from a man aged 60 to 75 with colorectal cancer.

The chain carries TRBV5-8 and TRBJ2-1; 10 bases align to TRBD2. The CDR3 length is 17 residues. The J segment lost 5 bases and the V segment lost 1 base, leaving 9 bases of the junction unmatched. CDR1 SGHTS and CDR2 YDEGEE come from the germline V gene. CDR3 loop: CASSLSVTSGINNEQFF. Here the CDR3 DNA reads TGTGCCAGCAGCTTGTCGGTCACTAGCGGGATTAACAATGAGCAGTTCTTC.

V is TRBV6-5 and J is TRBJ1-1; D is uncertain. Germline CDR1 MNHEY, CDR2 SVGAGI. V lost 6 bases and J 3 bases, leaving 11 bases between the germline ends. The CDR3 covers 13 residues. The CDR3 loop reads CASSRSVDTEAFF. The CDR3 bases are TGTGCCAGCAGCCGATCGGTGGACACTGAAGCTTTCTTT.

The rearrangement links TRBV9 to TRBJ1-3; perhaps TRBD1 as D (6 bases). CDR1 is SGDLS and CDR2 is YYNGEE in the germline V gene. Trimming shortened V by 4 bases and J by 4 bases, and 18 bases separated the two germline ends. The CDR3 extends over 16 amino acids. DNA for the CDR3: TGTGCCAGCAGCCCTCACACAGGGTTCGCGGGAAACACCATATATTTT. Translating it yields CASSPHTGFAGNTIYF.

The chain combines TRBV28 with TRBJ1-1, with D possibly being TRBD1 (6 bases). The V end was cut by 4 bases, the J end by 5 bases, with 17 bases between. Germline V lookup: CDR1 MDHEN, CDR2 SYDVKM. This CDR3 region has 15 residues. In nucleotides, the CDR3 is TGTGCCAGCAGTTCCCGGGGGCGGGGGGAAACTGAAGCTTTCTTT. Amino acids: CASSSRGRGETEAFF.

For the CDR3, the DNA is TGTGCCAGCAGCTTAGCGCGTAGATTTGCAACTAATGAAAAACTGTTTTTT. Protein product: CASSLARRFATNEKLFF. This chain connects TRBV7-9 to TRBJ1-4; D gene unclear. Germline loops: CDR1 SEHNR, CDR2 FQNEAQ (reference sequence). The CDR3 is 17 residues long. V lost 0 bases and J 0 bases, leaving 11 bases between the germline ends.

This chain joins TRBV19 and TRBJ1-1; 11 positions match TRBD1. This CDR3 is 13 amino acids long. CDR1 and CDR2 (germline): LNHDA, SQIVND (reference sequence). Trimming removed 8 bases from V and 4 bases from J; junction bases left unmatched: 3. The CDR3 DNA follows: TGTGCCAGTTCAGGGACAGGGGGCACTGAAGCTTTCTTT. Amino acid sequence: CASSGTGGTEAFF.